This T cell receptor (beta chain) appears in the sequencing data of a study of T cells in Graves' hyperthyroidism and ophthalmopathy. Whole-study findings and limits: The blood repertoire included most of the expanded thyroid clonotypes above 0.001.

Authors of the study amplified TCR beta CDR3 regions from RNA transcripts. The TCR CDR3 was amplified in a first-round RT-PCR using the HTBI primer set. TCRdb called the multiplex PCR reads again in MiXCR, with one record for every CDR3 protein. Found here are about 570,000 distinct CDR3 sequences, less than 15% of them singletons; the top ten hold about 15%. This clonotype was recorded many times. Its antigen is as yet unknown. Germline CDR1 is MDHEN and CDR2 is SYDVKM. The CDR3 totals 15 residues. The V segment lost 2 bases and the J segment 3 bases; nucleotides outside the gene matches: 3. Newly diagnosed patients aged 18 to 65 had hyperthyroidism of under 2 months' duration. The study left out patients who had uncontrolled infection, other autoimmune disease, pregnancy or lactation. Each diagnosis was grounded in clinical symptoms, serum thyroxine and TRAb, thyroid ultrasound, and orbital computed tomography.

This sequence was found in a woman in her forties with Graves' hyperthyroidism. Sequenced: blood. The V call is TRBV28, the J call TRBJ2-5; 10 bases agree with TRBD1. The CDR3 sequence: CASSLRQGAKETQYF. The CDR3 bases are TGTGCCAGCAGTTTAAGACAGGGGGCTAAAGAGACCCAGTACTTC.